One sample yielded the 10 T cell receptor beta chains listed below, sequenced in a study of beta chain features in type 1 diabetes. No antigen has been identified for these receptors. Study-wide findings and caveats: There was a moderate but significant shortening of TCRB CDR3s in all four CD4+ subsets of Type 1 diabetes patients.

The sequenced template was cDNA made from the entire isolated RNA. TCRdb keeps only in-frame clones here, not all; method: immunoSEQ multiplex PCR. The sample shows about 700,000 clones, roughly 13% of them seen only once. Sample: naive CD4+ T cells from blood. The source is a man aged 18-30 years with type 1 diabetes.

This sequence joins TRBV7-9 and TRBJ2-7; D not resolved. Germline V CDR1 and CDR2: SEHNR, FQNEAQ (reference sequence). Trimming cost V 1 base and J 4 bases, with 8 bases left between them. The CDR3 extends over 13 amino acids. CDR3 in DNA: TGTGCCAGCAGCTTAGAACGTCGATACGAGCAGTACTTC. Translated, it gives CASSLERRYEQYF.

In its sample, this clone was seen a few times. The rearrangement uses TRBV7-8 and TRBJ2-7; 7 bases align to TRBD1. The CDR3 runs to 14 residues. J gave up 0 bases and V 4 bases, and 3 bases lay outside the gene matches. From germline, CDR1 is SGHVS and CDR2 FQNEAQ. CDR3 coding DNA: TGTGCCAGCAGCTCGGACAGGAGCTCCTACGAGCAGTACTTC. Encoded protein: CASSSDRSSYEQYF.

The chain is built from TRBV5-4 and TRBJ2-2; 7 nucleotides line up with TRBD1. The CDR3 spans 15 residues. The germline CDR1 and CDR2 sequences are SGHNT and YYREEE (reference sequence). The J segment lost 0 bases and the V segment lost 6 bases, leaving 5 bases of the junction unmatched. The CDR3 region is CASNPGTANTGELFF. The CDR3 DNA reads as TGTGCCAGCAACCCCGGGACAGCGAACACCGGGGAGCTGTTTTTT.

This chain uses TRBV13 with TRBJ2-6; TRBD1 is a possible D gene (6 bases). V was trimmed by 4 bases and J by 7 bases, leaving 11 bases between them. CDR3 size: 14 residues. Germline values: CDR1 PRHDT, CDR2 FYEKMQ (reference sequence). The CDR3 nucleotides read TGTGCCAGCAGCTCCCTACAGGGAGCCAACGTCCTGACTTTC. The encoded protein is CASSSLQGANVLTF.

The chain couples TRBV30 to TRBJ1-6, with TRBD1 as a possible D gene (6 bases). CDR1 and CDR2 from the germline V gene are GTSNPN and SVGIG (reference sequence). V gave up 3 bases and J gave up 7 bases, with 19 bases separating them. CDR3 size: 16 residues. CDR3 coding DNA: TGTGCCTGGAGCGCCACCGGACAGCGAACGAATTCACCCCTCCACTTT. Its protein is CAWSATGQRTNSPLHF.

V is TRBV2 and J is TRBJ1-1, with D unclear. The germline V gene has CDR1 SNHLY and CDR2 FYNNEI. V lost 4 bases and J lost 5, with 11 bases in between. The CDR3 totals 13 residues. The DNA of the CDR3 is TGTGCCAGCAGTGGCCCGGGGAAGACTGAAGCTTTCTTT. Translated: CASSGPGKTEAFF.

This clone was recorded a few times. The V gene is TRBV5-1, the J gene TRBJ2-1, with D unresolved. Germline V CDR1 and CDR2: SGHRS, YFSETQ. V lost 5 bases and J lost 4, with 22 bases in between. This CDR3 is built from 17 residues. The CDR3 nucleotides are TGCGCCAGCAGAGACTCCGGGCCTACACATCCTTACAATGAGCAGTTCTTC. The encoded protein is CASRDSGPTHPYNEQFF.

This clone was observed a handful of times. The chain links TRBV7-6 to TRBJ2-3; D tentatively fits TRBD1 or TRBD2 (6 bases each). The CDR3 covers 15 residues. Germline CDR1 reads SGHVS; CDR2 reads FNYEAQ. Trimming took off 5 bases at V and 3 bases at J, with 15 bases between the two ends. The CDR3 coding sequence is TGTGCCAGCAGCCCCGACAGGAGGGAAACAGATACGCAGTATTTT. Translation: CASSPDRRETDTQYF.

V is TRBV5-4 and J is TRBJ2-2; TRBD1 matches 7 bases. V was clipped by 2 bases and J by 2 bases; unmatched bases: 6. This CDR3 is built from 16 residues. Germline CDR1 reads SGHNT; CDR2 reads YYREEE (reference sequence). CDR3 amino acids: CASSLQGQPNTGELFF. Written as DNA, the CDR3 is TGTGCCAGCAGCTTACAGGGACAGCCAAACACCGGGGAGCTGTTTTTT. The full variable domain, its missing parts supplied by reference TRBV5-4 and TRBJ2-2, is ETGVTQSPTHLIKTRGQQVTLRCSSQSGHNTVSWYQQALGQGPQFIFQYYREEENGRGNFPPRFSGLQFPNYSSELNVNALELDDSALYLCASSLQGQPNTGELFFGEGSRLTVL.

A single count supports this clone. The chain combines TRBV5-4 with TRBJ1-2; D ambiguous. CDR1 and CDR2 (germline): SGHNT, YYREEE (reference sequence). The CDR3 contains 15 residues. Trimming removed 4 bases from V and 0 bases from J, with 13 bases in between. CDR3 bases: TGTGCCAGCAGCAAATCAGTCGCGGCTAACTATGGCTACACCTTC. This translates into CASSKSVAANYGYTF.